The clone carrying this T cell receptor (beta chain) was observed a handful of times. Its antigen remains unknown. The data originate from a study of blood T cells in healthy people across ages. Study observations and caveats: Bulk PBMC profiling left naive and antigen-experienced comparisons inconclusive. A roughly linear age-dependent decrease characterized TCR beta diversity per million T cells.

The CDR3 contains 14 residues. Trimming pared 6 bases from V and 0 bases from J, leaving 10 bases between. Healthy Caucasian individuals from Russia aged about 6 to 90 were enrolled as donors. Next came a second PCR, run for 7 to 11 cycles, which used a sample-barcoded 5' primer along with a J-beta primer mix. Each CDR3 protein gets one entry after TCRdb re-called the 5' RACE reads with MiXCR. The repertoire holds 600,000 to 800,000 distinct CDR3 sequences, with over 20% as singletons. The V call is TRBV12-3 or TRBV12-4, the J call TRBJ2-3, with D perhaps TRBD1 or TRBD2 (5 bases each). The receptor's source is a man in his sixties or seventies in good health. Sequencing used blood. The CDR3 region is CASSRDGSTDTQYF. In DNA form, the CDR3 reads TGTGCCAGCAGCCGGGACGGTAGCACAGATACGCAGTATTTT.